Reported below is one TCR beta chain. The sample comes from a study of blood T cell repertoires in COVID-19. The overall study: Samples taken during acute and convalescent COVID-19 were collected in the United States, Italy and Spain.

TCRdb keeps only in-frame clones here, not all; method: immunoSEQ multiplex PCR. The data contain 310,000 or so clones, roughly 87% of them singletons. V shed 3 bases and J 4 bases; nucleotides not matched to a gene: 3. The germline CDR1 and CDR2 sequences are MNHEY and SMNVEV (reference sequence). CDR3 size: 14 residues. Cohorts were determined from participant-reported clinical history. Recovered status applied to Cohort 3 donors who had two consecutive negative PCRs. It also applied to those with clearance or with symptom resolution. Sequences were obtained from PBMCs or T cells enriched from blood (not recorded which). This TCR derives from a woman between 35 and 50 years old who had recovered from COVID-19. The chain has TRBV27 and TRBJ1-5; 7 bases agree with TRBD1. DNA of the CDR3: TGTGCCAGCAGTTTTTCCAGGGGGAATCAGCCCCAGCATTTT. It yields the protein CASSFSRGNQPQHF.